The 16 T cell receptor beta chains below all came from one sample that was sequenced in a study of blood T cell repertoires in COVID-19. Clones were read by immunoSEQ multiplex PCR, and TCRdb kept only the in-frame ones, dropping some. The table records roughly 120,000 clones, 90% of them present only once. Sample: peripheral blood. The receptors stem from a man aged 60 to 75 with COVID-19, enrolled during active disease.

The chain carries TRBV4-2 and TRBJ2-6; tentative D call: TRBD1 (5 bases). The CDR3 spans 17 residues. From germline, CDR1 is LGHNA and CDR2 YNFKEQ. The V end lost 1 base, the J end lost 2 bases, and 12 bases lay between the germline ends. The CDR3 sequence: CASSQGQGIPGANVLTF. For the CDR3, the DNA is TGTGCCAGCAGCCAAGGCCAGGGCATCCCTGGGGCCAACGTCCTGACTTTC.

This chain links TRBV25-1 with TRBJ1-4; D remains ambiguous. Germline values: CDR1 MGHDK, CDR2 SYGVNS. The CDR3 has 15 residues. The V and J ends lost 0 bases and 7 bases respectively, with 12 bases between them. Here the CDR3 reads CASSEYTGNGEKLFF. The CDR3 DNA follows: TGTGCCAGCAGTGAATATACCGGGAACGGTGAAAAACTGTTTTTT. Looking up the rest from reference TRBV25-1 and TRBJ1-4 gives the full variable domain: EADIYQTPRYLVIGTGKKITLECSQTMGHDKMYWYQQDPGMELHLIHYSYGVNSTEKGDLSSESTVSRIRTEHFPLTLESARPSHTSQYLCASSEYTGNGEKLFFGSGTQLSVL.

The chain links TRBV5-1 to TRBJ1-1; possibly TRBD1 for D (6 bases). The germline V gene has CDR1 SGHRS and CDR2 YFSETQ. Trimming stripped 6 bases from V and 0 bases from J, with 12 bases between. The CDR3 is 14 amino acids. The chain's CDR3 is CASMPGQMNTEAFF. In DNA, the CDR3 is TGCGCCAGCATGCCTGGACAGATGAACACTGAAGCTTTCTTT.

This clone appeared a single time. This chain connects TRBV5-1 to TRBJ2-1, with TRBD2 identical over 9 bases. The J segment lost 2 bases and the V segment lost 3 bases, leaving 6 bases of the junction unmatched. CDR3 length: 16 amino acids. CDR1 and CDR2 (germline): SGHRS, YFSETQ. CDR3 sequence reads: CASSYPSGITYNEQFF. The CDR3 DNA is TGCGCCAGCAGCTACCCTAGCGGGATCACCTACAATGAGCAGTTCTTC.

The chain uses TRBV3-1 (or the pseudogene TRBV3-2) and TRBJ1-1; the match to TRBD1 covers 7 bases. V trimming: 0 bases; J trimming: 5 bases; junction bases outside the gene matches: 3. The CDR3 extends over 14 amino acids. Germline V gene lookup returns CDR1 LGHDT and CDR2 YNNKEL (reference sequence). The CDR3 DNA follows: TGTGCCAGCAGCCAAGAAGGGGGCCAAACTGAAGCTTTCTTT. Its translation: CASSQEGGQTEAFF.

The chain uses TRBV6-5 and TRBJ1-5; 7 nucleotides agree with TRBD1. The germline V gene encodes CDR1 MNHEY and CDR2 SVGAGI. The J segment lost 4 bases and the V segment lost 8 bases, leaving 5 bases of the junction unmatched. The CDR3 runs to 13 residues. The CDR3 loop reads CASERDRNQPQHF. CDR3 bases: TGTGCCAGCGAAAGGGACAGAAATCAGCCCCAGCATTTT.

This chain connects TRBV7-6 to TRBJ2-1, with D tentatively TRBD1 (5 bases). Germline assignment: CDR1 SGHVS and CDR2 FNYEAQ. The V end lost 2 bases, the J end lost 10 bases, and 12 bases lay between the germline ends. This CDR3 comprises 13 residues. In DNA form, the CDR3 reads TGTGCCAGCAGCTTACCCGGAACAGGCGAGCAGTTCTTC. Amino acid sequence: CASSLPGTGEQFF.

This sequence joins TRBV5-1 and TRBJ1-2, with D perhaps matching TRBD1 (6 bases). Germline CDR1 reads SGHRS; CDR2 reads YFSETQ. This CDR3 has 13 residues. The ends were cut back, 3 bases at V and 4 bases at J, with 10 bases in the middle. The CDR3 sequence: CASSSGQPYGYTF. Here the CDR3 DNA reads TGCGCCAGCAGCTCAGGACAGCCCTATGGCTACACCTTC.

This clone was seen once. The CDR3 sequence: CASSLGWESSGNTIYF. As DNA, the CDR3 is TGTGCCAGCAGCTTAGGGTGGGAGAGCTCTGGAAACACCATATATTTT. This chain uses TRBV7-2 with TRBJ1-3; no reliable D call. V was cut by 1 base and J by 0 bases, with 10 bases left in between. CDR3 length: 16 amino acids. CDR1 SGHTA and CDR2 FQGNSA come from the germline V gene.

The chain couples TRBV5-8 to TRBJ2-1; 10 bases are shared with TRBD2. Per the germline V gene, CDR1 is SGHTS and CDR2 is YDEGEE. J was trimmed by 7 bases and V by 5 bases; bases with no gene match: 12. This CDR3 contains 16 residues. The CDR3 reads CASSSRRTSGRNEQFF. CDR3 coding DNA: TGTGCCAGCAGTTCCCGCCGGACTAGCGGTAGGAATGAGCAGTTCTTC. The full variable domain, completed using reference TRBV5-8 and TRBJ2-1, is EAGVTQSPTHLIKTRGQQATLRCSPISGHTSVYWYQQALGLGLQFLLWYDEGEERNRGNFPPRFSGRQFPNYSSELNVNALELEDSALYLCASSSRRTSGRNEQFFGPGTRLTVL.

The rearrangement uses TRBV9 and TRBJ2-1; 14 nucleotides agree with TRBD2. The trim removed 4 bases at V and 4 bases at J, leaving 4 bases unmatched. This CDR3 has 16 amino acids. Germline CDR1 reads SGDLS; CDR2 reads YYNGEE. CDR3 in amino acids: CASSLRTSGRYNEQFF. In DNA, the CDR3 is TGTGCCAGCAGCCTCAGGACTAGCGGGAGGTACAATGAGCAGTTCTTC.

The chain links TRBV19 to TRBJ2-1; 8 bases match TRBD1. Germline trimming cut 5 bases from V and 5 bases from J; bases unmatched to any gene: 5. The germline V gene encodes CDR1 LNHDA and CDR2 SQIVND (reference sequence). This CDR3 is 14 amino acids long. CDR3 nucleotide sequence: TGTGCCAGTAGTGACAGGGGTGGCCACAATGAGCAGTTCTTC. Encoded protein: CASSDRGGHNEQFF.

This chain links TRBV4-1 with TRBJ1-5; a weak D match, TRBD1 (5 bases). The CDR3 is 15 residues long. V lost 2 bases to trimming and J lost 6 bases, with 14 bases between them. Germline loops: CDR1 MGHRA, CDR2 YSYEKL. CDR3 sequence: CASSQIGGRAQPQHF. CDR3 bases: TGCGCCAGCAGCCAAATTGGGGGGAGGGCTCAGCCCCAGCATTTT.

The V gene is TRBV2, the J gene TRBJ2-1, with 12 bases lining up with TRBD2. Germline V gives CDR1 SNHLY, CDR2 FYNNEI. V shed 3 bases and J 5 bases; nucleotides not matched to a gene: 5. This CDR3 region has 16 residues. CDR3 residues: CASSDTSGRLHNEQFF. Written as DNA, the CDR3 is TGTGCCAGCAGTGATACTAGCGGGAGGCTTCACAATGAGCAGTTCTTC.

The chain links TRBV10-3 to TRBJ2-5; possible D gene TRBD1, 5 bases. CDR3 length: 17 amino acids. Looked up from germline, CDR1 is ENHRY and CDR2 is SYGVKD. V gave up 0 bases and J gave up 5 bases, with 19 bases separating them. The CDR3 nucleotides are TGTGCCATCAGTGAGTCCCTTAACAGGCAAGTCGTGGAGACCCAGTACTTC. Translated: CAISESLNRQVVETQYF.

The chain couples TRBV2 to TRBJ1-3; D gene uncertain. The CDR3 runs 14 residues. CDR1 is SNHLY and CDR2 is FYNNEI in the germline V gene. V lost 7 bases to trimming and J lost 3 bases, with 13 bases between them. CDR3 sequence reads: CASTGSPLGNTIYF. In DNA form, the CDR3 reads TGTGCCAGCACGGGGTCACCGCTTGGAAACACCATATATTTT.